These 15 T cell receptor beta chains share one sample of origin, sequenced in a study of blood T cell repertoires in COVID-19. The assay was immunoSEQ multiplex PCR, and TCRdb's table has in-frame clones only and misses some. The table shows roughly 170,000 clones, with under 85% occurring only once. The sequenced sample was peripheral blood. These receptors all stem from a human donor in a cohort sampled during active COVID-19.

This clone was counted a single time. The chain uses TRBV7-9 and TRBJ1-1; 7 bases match TRBD1. This CDR3 has 15 amino acids. Germline CDR1 and CDR2: SEHNR and FQNEAQ (reference sequence). V trimming: 5 bases; J trimming: 0 bases; junction bases outside the gene matches: 6. The CDR3 coding sequence is TGTGCCAGCAGCCCTCCAGGGACAGTGAACACTGAAGCTTTCTTT. It specifies CASSPPGTVNTEAFF.

The gene calls are TRBV15 and TRBJ1-5; TRBD1 is a possible D gene (5 bases). The CDR3 extends over 15 amino acids. Deletions cut 2 bases from V and 3 bases from J, with 11 bases between. Looked up from germline, CDR1 is LNHNV and CDR2 is YYDKDF (reference sequence). CDR3 amino acids: CATSRSAGLNQPQHF. CDR3 nucleotides: TGTGCCACCAGCAGAAGCGCGGGGCTCAATCAGCCCCAGCATTTT.

V is TRBV9 and J is TRBJ2-1, with a tentative D call TRBD1 (6 bases). Germline CDR1 reads SGDLS; CDR2 reads YYNGEE. The V end was cut by 3 bases, the J end by 0 bases, with 10 bases between. The CDR3 is 15 residues long. CDR3 DNA: TGTGCCAGCAGCGCAACAGGGCTCTCCTACAATGAGCAGTTCTTC. Translation: CASSATGLSYNEQFF.

The chain uses TRBV6-5 and TRBJ1-5, with D possibly being TRBD1 (5 bases). Trimming took off 6 bases at V and 0 bases at J, with 12 bases between the two ends. Germline lookup yields CDR1 MNHEY and CDR2 SVGAGI. The CDR3 has 15 amino acids. CDR3 nucleotides: TGTGCCAGCAGAAAACAGGAGGGTAGCAATCAGCCCCAGCATTTT. It codes for CASRKQEGSNQPQHF.

The rearrangement links TRBV12-3 or TRBV12-4 to TRBJ1-6, with 7 bases matching TRBD1. V shed 2 bases, J shed 9 bases, and the junction held 1 base outside the gene matches. The CDR3 contains 13 residues. The CDR3 DNA follows: TGTGCCAGCAGTTTAAAGGGGGCTTCACCCCTCCACTTT. Residues: CASSLKGASPLHF.

The J gene is TRBJ2-5, the V gene TRBV2; D perhaps matches TRBD2 (7 bases). Germline CDR1 reads SNHLY; CDR2 reads FYNNEI. Trimming took 6 bases from V and 1 from J, leaving 18 bases between them. The CDR3 totals 16 residues. CDR3 DNA sequence: TGTGCCAGCAGGTCGTTTAGGGGGGGACCCCAAGAGACCCAGTACTTC. Translating it yields CASRSFRGGPQETQYF.

This clone was found a few times. V usage is TRBV18 and J usage is TRBJ2-5; D unclear. This CDR3 region has 11 residues. Between the trimmed V and J ends, which lost 3 bases and 5 bases, there was a span of 4 bases. The germline gives CDR1 KGHSH, CDR2 LQKENI. CDR3 DNA sequence: TGTGCCAGCTCACCCGGGGAGACCCAGTACTTC. It specifies CASSPGETQYF.

This chain links TRBV7-2 with TRBJ1-3; weak D call: TRBD1 (5 bases). Per germline, CDR1 SGHTA and CDR2 FQGNSA. This CDR3 region has 15 residues. V was trimmed by 1 base and J by 0 bases, leaving 7 bases between them. In DNA form, the CDR3 reads TGTGCCAGCAGCTTAGGACAGACCTCTGGAAACACCATATATTTT. This sequence encodes CASSLGQTSGNTIYF.

The J gene is TRBJ1-5, the V gene TRBV19; no reliable D call. CDR3 length equals 14 residues. Deletions cut 6 bases from V and 3 bases from J, with 12 bases between. The germline V gene encodes CDR1 LNHDA and CDR2 SQIVND (reference sequence). Written as DNA, the CDR3 is TGTGCCAGTAGATTTGCCGGGTACAATCAGCCCCAGCATTTT. It is translated as CASRFAGYNQPQHF. Filled out from reference TRBV19 and TRBJ1-5, the complete variable domain reads DGGITQSPKYLFRKEGQNVTLSCEQNLNHDAMYWYRQDPGQGLRLIYYSQIVNDFQKGDIAEGYSVSREKKESFPLTVTSAQKNPTAFYLCASRFAGYNQPQHFGDGTRLSIL.

The chain combines TRBV29-1 with TRBJ1-3; no clear D. Germline CDR1 is SQVTM and CDR2 is ANQGSEA. The CDR3 sequence is 14 residues long. V was pared by 5 bases and J by 1 base, with 12 bases between. For the CDR3, the DNA is TGCAGCGTTAGTGAGTCCCGATCTGGAAACACCATATATTTT. Translating gives CSVSESRSGNTIYF.

The chain combines TRBV9 with TRBJ1-1; a possible D gene is TRBD1 (6 bases). V was trimmed by 0 bases and J by 3 bases, leaving 15 bases between them. The CDR3 consists of 16 residues. Looked up from germline, CDR1 is SGDLS and CDR2 is YYNGEE. The CDR3 DNA follows: TGTGCCAGCAGCGTAGGCGGGGGGGCCGGTCACACTGAAGCTTTCTTT. Translation: CASSVGGGAGHTEAFF.

This rearrangement joins TRBV5-1 to TRBJ1-1, with 8 bases lining up with TRBD1. The CDR3 has 14 residues. Germline CDR1 is SGHRS and CDR2 is YFSETQ. V lost 3 bases, J lost 4 bases, and 5 bases stayed unmatched. CDR3 bases: TGCGCCAGCAGCTCCCCGGGACAGGTCACTGAAGCTTTCTTT. Amino acid sequence: CASSSPGQVTEAFF.

The count of this clone is one. This chain connects TRBV14 to TRBJ1-1; no reliable D call. V lost 3 bases and J lost 4, with 12 bases in between. Germline V CDR1 and CDR2: SGHDN, FVKESK. The CDR3 extends over 14 amino acids. CDR3 residues: CASSHPLSGTEAFF. The CDR3, as DNA: TGTGCCAGCAGCCATCCTCTTTCGGGCACTGAAGCTTTCTTT.

J is TRBJ1-5 and V is TRBV6-1; a possible D gene is TRBD1 (5 bases). V lost 1 base to trimming and J lost 2 bases, with 15 bases between them. The germline V gene encodes CDR1 MNHNS and CDR2 SASEGT. This CDR3 has 17 amino acids. This CDR3 is CASSEEGAGVGNQPQHF. CDR3 DNA: TGTGCCAGCAGTGAAGAAGGGGCGGGGGTCGGCAATCAGCCCCAGCATTTT.

This clone has only one observation. The chain's CDR3 is CASSAYRDRDNEQYF. Here the CDR3 DNA reads TGTGCCAGCAGCGCCTATAGAGACAGGGACAACGAGCAGTACTTC. The chain uses TRBV9 and TRBJ2-7; TRBD1 matches 7 bases. There are 15 residues in the CDR3. V gave up 3 bases and J gave up 5 bases; unmatched junction bases: 11. Germline V gives CDR1 SGDLS, CDR2 YYNGEE.